The source of this T cell receptor beta chain is a study of control samples from healthy donors and cancer patients. Assay: immunoSEQ multiplex PCR; the TCRdb copy retains only in-frame clones and omits some. The data show around 100,000 clones, less than 90% seen once. The sample was blood. The receptor was isolated from a woman aged 45 to 65 in good health.

The CDR3 coding sequence is TGTGCCAGCAGCTCGGGACTAGCGGGAATTTATAATGAGCAGTTCTTC. Translation gives CASSSGLAGIYNEQFF. This chain uses TRBV7-3 with TRBJ2-1; 13 nucleotides align to TRBD2. After removal of 4 bases from V and 7 bases from J, the junction contained 7 bases not matched to a gene. Germline assignment: CDR1 SGHTA and CDR2 FQGTGA. This CDR3 is 16 amino acids long.